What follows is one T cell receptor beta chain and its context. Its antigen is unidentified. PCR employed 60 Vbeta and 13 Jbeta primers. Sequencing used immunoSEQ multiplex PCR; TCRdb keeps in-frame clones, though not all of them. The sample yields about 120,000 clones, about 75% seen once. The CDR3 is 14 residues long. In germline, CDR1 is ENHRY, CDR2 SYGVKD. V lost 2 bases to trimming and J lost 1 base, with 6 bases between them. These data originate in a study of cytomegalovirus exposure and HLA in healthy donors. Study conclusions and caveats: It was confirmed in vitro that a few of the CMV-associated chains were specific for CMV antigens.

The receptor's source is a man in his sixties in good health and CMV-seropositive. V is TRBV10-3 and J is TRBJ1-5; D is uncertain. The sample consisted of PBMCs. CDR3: CAISEVESNQPQHF. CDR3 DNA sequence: TGTGCCATCAGTGAGGTGGAGAGCAATCAGCCCCAGCATTTT.